Following are 2 T cell receptor beta chains from one sample sequenced in a study of OX40 agonist ivuxolimab in advanced cancers. The data were produced by immunoSEQ multiplex PCR, yet TCRdb's version contains in-frame clones alone and is incomplete. The sample lists about 64,000 clones, 70% to 90% occurring once. The specimen was CD4+ or CD8+ T cells sorted from blood, collected in a trial of the OX40 agonist ivuxolimab. All receptors come from an adult with an advanced solid tumor such as melanoma, head and neck, liver or kidney cancer.

V and J are TRBV5-1 and TRBJ2-5; D call uncertain. V was trimmed by 0 bases and J by 4 bases, leaving 13 bases between them. Germline values: CDR1 SGHRS, CDR2 YFSETQ. CDR3 length: 15 residues. CDR3 DNA: TGCGCCAGCAGCTTGGAGGCTAGAAGTAGAGAGACCCAGTACTTC. It yields the protein CASSLEARSRETQYF.

The chain employs TRBV11-2 and TRBJ2-7; tentatively, D is TRBD2 (6 bases). Germline CDR1 reads SGHAT; CDR2 reads FQNNGV. There are 16 residues in the CDR3. V was trimmed by 5 bases and J by 0 bases, leaving 17 bases between them. The CDR3 coding sequence is TGTGCCAGCAGCCCTCCCTGGGGGGAGTCCTCCTACGAGCAGTACTTC. It encodes CASSPPWGESSYEQYF.